These 16 T cell receptor beta chains came from one sample sequenced in a study of CD8+ T cells in alopecia areata. Scientists pooled cutaneous lymph node cells and sorted them on CD4, CD8alpha, NKG2D, NKG2ACE and other markers. RNA extraction was followed by reverse transcription into cDNA, which acted as the sequencing template. Generated by immunoSEQ multiplex PCR, the TCRdb table keeps only in-frame clones and is missing some. The sample holds about 19,000 clones, and no clone turns up only once. Sample: CD8+ T cells sorted from a lymph node. Receptor source: a C3H/HeJ mouse with alopecia areata. Strain haplotype at MHC: H2-k.

Worth noting for this clone: Mouse gene names and germline throughout. CDR3 bases read: TGTGCAAGCAGCTTACCCGACAGGGGGGCCAACGAA. It codes for CASSLPDRGANE. From start to end, the CDR3 is CASSLPDRGANERLFF. The gene calls are TRBV16 and TRBJ1-4; 9 bases map to TRBD1. The read comes to an end 4 residues before the CDR3 does, leaving the germline J gene to fill in the end. J gave up 3 bases and V 2 bases, and 4 bases lay outside the gene matches. There are 16 residues in the CDR3. Per germline, CDR1 SGHSA and CDR2 FRNQAP.

In regard to this clone: Genes here carry mouse names. Sequencing ends 4 residues short of the CDR3 end; the germline J gene provides the rest. The V and J genes are TRBV13-1 and TRBJ2-1; TRBD1 matches at 10 bases. The CDR3 has 16 residues. Germline CDR1 is NSHNY and CDR2 is SYGAGN. V lost 3 bases and J lost 2; bases outside the gene matches: 5. CDR3 loop: CASSVSGTGDYAEQFF. The covered CDR3 bases are TGTGCCAGCAGTGTCTCCGGGACAGGGGACTATGCT.

This clone was recorded a few times. Germline and genes: mouse. The DNA ends 4 residues before the CDR3 does, and the rest of the CDR3 is filled in from the germline J gene. The V and J genes are TRBV17 and TRBJ2-1, with D possibly TRBD2 on 6 matching bases. There are 13 residues in the CDR3. The V gene lost 4 bases and the J gene lost 2 bases, with 6 bases spanning the gap. Per the germline V gene, CDR1 is MNHDT and CDR2 is YYDKIL. The CDR3 bases that were read are TGTGCTAGCAGTACTGGGGACTATGCT. Protein sequence: CASSTGDYA. The full CDR3 reads CASSTGDYAEQFF.

This clone occurred many times. All gene names here are mouse names. Read coverage stops 4 residues before the CDR3 terminus; the germline J gene supplies the remainder. The V and J genes are TRBV13-3 and TRBJ2-5, with 11 bases aligning to TRBD1. The CDR3 runs 12 residues. Germline-derived CDR1 and CDR2 are NNHDY and SYVADS. The CDR3 bases that were read are TGTGCCAGCGGGACAGGGGGAGAC. The encoded protein is CASGTGGD. The whole CDR3 sequence is CASGTGGDTQYF.

In the case of this clone: Here the gene names and germline are mouse. The read is 4 residues too short to cover the CDR3 end, so that end is filled in from the germline J gene. The gene calls are TRBV1 and TRBJ2-5; no clear D. The CDR3 is made up of 15 amino acids. The V end was cut by 0 bases, the J end by 0 bases, with 7 bases between. CDR1 is NSQYPW and CDR2 is LRSPGD in the germline V gene (reference sequence). This CDR3 is CTCSAELDNQDTQYF. The covered CDR3 bases are TGCACCTGCAGTGCAGAGCTGGATAACCAAGAC.

This clone showed up many times. All gene names here are mouse names. The CDR3 goes on 4 residues after the read ends, and that part is filled in from the germline J gene. The V call is TRBV31, the J call TRBJ1-2, with D perhaps TRBD1 (5 bases). Trimming cost V 5 bases and J 2 bases, with 9 bases left between them. Germline V gives CDR1 GKSSPN, CDR2 SITVG. The CDR3 totals 12 residues. CDR3: CAWGQKNSDYTF. Incomplete CDR3 DNA: TGTGCCTGGGGACAAAAGAACTCC. Complete variable domain (other parts from reference TRBV31 and TRBJ1-2): AQTIHQWPVAEIKAVGSPLSLGCTIKGKSSPNLYWYWQATGGTLQQLFYSITVGQVESVVQLNLSASRPKDDQFILSTEKLLLSHSGFYLCAWGQKNSDYTFGSGTRLLVI.

This clone was recorded a few times. Mouse names are used for the genes. Read coverage stops 4 residues before the CDR3 terminus; the germline J gene supplies the remainder. V gene TRBV17 combines with J gene TRBJ1-1, with a tentative D call TRBD1 (5 bases). This CDR3 is built from 13 residues. Germline V gives CDR1 MNHDT, CDR2 YYDKIL. The CDR3 is CASSRDGHLEVFF. CDR3 DNA (partial): TGTGCTAGCAGTAGAGATGGACACTTA.

This clone appeared many times. Genes here carry mouse names. With the read ending 4 residues before the CDR3 end, the germline J gene is used to fill in that end. The rearrangement links TRBV13-3 to TRBJ2-5, with 12 bases fitting TRBD2. Germline V lookup: CDR1 NNHDY, CDR2 SYVADS. V shed 2 bases and J 3 bases; nucleotides not matched to a gene: 1. The CDR3 runs to 15 residues. The CDR3 reads CASSDGLGGQDTQYF. The CDR3 bases that were read are TGTGCCAGCAGTGACGGACTGGGGGGGCAAGAC.

At least ten counts were recorded for this clone. The protein recorded in TCRdb does not match the translated DNA at residue 11; the protein presented here comes from translating the DNA. Gene names are mouse gene names. The CDR3 end is not reached by the read, which stops 3 residues before it; the germline J gene fills it in. V and J are TRBV13-3 and TRBJ1-3; 10 nucleotides line up with TRBD1. Germline V gene sequence: CDR1 NNHDY, CDR2 SYVADS. J lost 2 bases, V lost 5 bases, and 1 base had no gene match. CDR3 length: 14 residues. Incomplete CDR3 DNA: TGTGCCAGCAGGACAGGGGGCGCTGGAAATACG. This gives the protein CASRTGGAGNT. The whole CDR3 sequence is CASRTGGAGNTLYF.

This clone was seen at least ten times. Genes and germline are mouse. Read data end 4 residues before the CDR3 end; the end is taken from the germline J gene. The rearrangement joins TRBV13-3 to TRBJ2-1; D is uncertain. V was clipped by 4 bases and J by 4 bases, with 6 bases between them. The germline V gene has CDR1 NNHDY and CDR2 SYVADS. The CDR3 loop spans 12 amino acids. The CDR3 DNA, read in part, is TGTGCCAGCAGTTTAGGGTATGCT. Amino acids: CASSLGYA. The CDR3 in full is CASSLGYAEQFF.

This clone was detected many times. These gene names are mouse names. With the read ending 4 residues before the CDR3 end, the germline J gene is used to fill in that end. V usage is TRBV13-3 and J usage is TRBJ2-5; D is ambiguous. The CDR3 consists of 13 residues. V was pared by 2 bases and J by 2 bases, with 6 bases between. Per the germline V gene, CDR1 is NNHDY and CDR2 is SYVADS. The DNA read from the CDR3 is TGTGCCAGCAGTGACACTGCCCAAGAC. It translates to CASSDTAQD. The CDR3 as a whole reads CASSDTAQDTQYF.

This clone was detected many times. Genes here carry mouse names. The sequence runs out 4 residues before the end of the CDR3; the remainder is reconstructed from the germline J gene. The J gene is TRBJ2-1, the V gene TRBV19; D gene uncertain. This CDR3 comprises 14 residues. With 6 bases removed from V and 0 bases from J, the gap between germline ends came to 10 bases. Germline CDR1 is FNHDT and CDR2 is SITEND (reference sequence). CDR3 loop: CASTSTINYAEQFF. Partial CDR3 DNA: TGTGCCAGCACCTCGACAATTAACTATGCT.

This clone was counted between two and nine times. Any gene name here is a mouse gene name. The read terminates 4 residues before the CDR3 end, so the remaining end is supplied by the germline J gene. The chain couples TRBV1 to TRBJ2-7; 9 bases match TRBD2. With 0 bases clipped from V and 3 bases from J, the junction kept 3 bases outside the gene matches. The germline gives CDR1 NSQYPW, CDR2 LRSPGD (reference sequence). The CDR3 loop spans 15 amino acids. CDR3 DNA, as far as it was read: TGCACCTGCAGTGCAGAAGGCTGGGGGGGCTAT. This codes for CTCSAEGWGGY. The full CDR3 protein reads CTCSAEGWGGYEQYF.

This clone was seen at least ten times. Genes here carry mouse names. Coverage ceases 4 residues before the CDR3 finishes, and the germline J gene fills in the end. The chain couples TRBV13-1 to TRBJ1-1; TRBD1 aligns across 10 bases. Germline V gives CDR1 NSHNY, CDR2 SYGAGN. The CDR3 is 15 residues long. Germline trimming cut 3 bases from V and 0 bases from J; bases unmatched to any gene: 2. CDR3 loop: CASSGDRGANTEVFF. CDR3 DNA (partial): TGTGCCAGCAGTGGGGACAGGGGTGCAAACACA.

This clone has a count of ten or more. Gene labels here are mouse ones. The read finishes 4 residues shy of the CDR3 end, and the germline J gene is used to complete it. V and J are TRBV19 and TRBJ2-3; 8 bases match TRBD2. The CDR3 loop spans 15 amino acids. With 6 bases clipped from V and 0 bases from J, the junction kept 6 bases outside the gene matches. Germline V gene sequence: CDR1 FNHDT, CDR2 SITEND (reference sequence). CDR3 residues: CASTTGGGSAETLYF. The part of the CDR3 DNA that was read is TGTGCCAGCACTACTGGGGGCGGAAGTGCAGAA. Variable domain in full (rest from reference TRBV19 and TRBJ2-3): GGIITQTPKFLIGQEGQKLTLKCQQNFNHDTMYWYRQDSGKGLRLIYYSITENDLQKGDLSEGYDASREKKSSFSLTVTSAQKNEMAVFLCASTTGGGSAETLYFGSGTRLTVL.

In its sample, this clone was seen a few times. Gene names and germline match the mouse. From the germline J gene comes the end of the CDR3, since the read stops 4 residues before it. The sample contains more than one DNA sequence encoding this CDR3. The chain has TRBV19 and TRBJ2-5; 7 nucleotides line up with TRBD2. This CDR3 has 15 amino acids. The germline V gene has CDR1 FNHDT and CDR2 SITEND (reference sequence). With 1 base clipped from V and 3 bases from J, the junction kept 5 bases outside the gene matches. The CDR3 bases that were read are TGTGCCAGCAGTATATCCTGGGGGTCTCAAGAC. Translated: CASSISWGSQD. The full CDR3 reads CASSISWGSQDTQYF.